This is a list of T cell receptor beta chains from one sample in a study of early stage breast cancer tumors. Repertoires were generated with immunoSEQ multiplex PCR, while TCRdb's copy carries only in-frame clones and drops some. The data show 4,800 or so clones, with 65% to 80% seen just once and 26% held by the top ten. Sequencing was carried out using normal breast tissue next to the tumor. The receptors stem from a person in their 60s with breast cancer. CDR3s include the opening cysteine and the closing phenylalanine or tryptophan. A D gene is named only where the DNA matches it firmly. Size tells how often a clone was seen (once, few, many) or the class of an expanded clone, and some rows leave it out.

J,V,D,size,CDR3,DNA
TRBJ1-1,TRBV29-1,.,.,CSVEWTEAFF,TGCAGCGTAGAATGGACTGAAGCTTTCTTT
TRBJ2-3,TRBV11-1,.,.,CASSLGSWWDTDTQYF,TGTGCCAGCAGCTTGGGTTCTTGGTGGGACACAGATACGCAGTATTTT
TRBJ2-1,TRBV5-4,TRBD2,.,CASSPPTSGSYNEQFF,TGTGCCAGCAGCCCCCCCACTAGCGGTTCCTACAATGAGCAGTTCTTC
TRBJ2-3,TRBV5-4,TRBD2,.,CASSPTLAGGARFKQYF,TGTGCCAGCAGCCCGACACTAGCGGGGGGGGCCCGGTTTAAGCAGTATTTT
TRBJ2-2,TRBV4-1,.,.,CASSQPGTILTGELVF,TGCGCCAGCAGCCAACCGGGGACAATCCTCACCGGGGAGCTGGTTTTT
TRBJ2-7,TRBV18,.,.,CASSPSTREQYF,TGTGCCAGCTCACCATCGACGAGGGAGCAGTACTTC
TRBJ2-1,TRBV11-3,.,.,CASSPGLYNEQFF,TGTGCCAGCAGCCCGGGACTTTACAATGAGCAGTTCTTC
TRBJ2-5,TRBV5-1,TRBD1,.,CASSPGTDQETQYF,TGCGCCAGCAGCCCCGGGACAGACCAAGAGACCCAGTACTTC
TRBJ2-5,TRBV5-1,TRBD1,.,CASSLGFGTAQETQYF,TGCGCCAGCAGCTTGGGGTTTGGGACAGCACAAGAGACCCAGTACTTC
TRBJ2-5,TRBV7-3,TRBD2,.,CASSLIPSGGQETQYF,TGTGCCAGCAGCTTAATCCCTAGCGGGGGACAAGAGACCCAGTACTTC
TRBJ2-3,TRBV19,.,.,CASSARRDLGGTDTQYF,TGTGCCAGTAGTGCCCGCCGGGACCTGGGGGGCACAGATACGCAGTATTTT
TRBJ1-5,TRBV6-5,.,few,CASSTYSDSNQPQHF,TGTGCCAGCAGCACCTACTCCGATAGCAATCAGCCCCAGCATTTT
TRBJ2-5,TRBV6-1,TRBD2,few,CASSASGETQYF,TGTGCCAGCAGCGCTAGCGGGGAGACCCAGTACTTC
TRBJ1-1,TRBV13,.,once,CASSRDEAFF,TGTGCCAGCAGCAGAGATGAAGCTTTCTTT
TRBJ1-1,TRBV6-5,TRBD1,.,CASWTGPGTEAFF,TGTGCCTCCTGGACAGGGCCGGGCACTGAAGCTTTCTTT
TRBJ2-1,TRBV7-9,.,.,CASSQWDNEQFF,TGTGCCAGCAGTCAATGGGACAATGAGCAGTTCTTC
TRBJ2-1,TRBV18,TRBD2,.,CASSALLAGGLRNEQFF,TGTGCCAGCTCAGCTCTCTTAGCGGGAGGCTTACGCAATGAGCAGTTCTTC
TRBJ2-7,TRBV5-1,.,few,CASSASPTVSYEQYF,TGCGCCAGCAGCGCGTCTCCCACAGTTTCCTACGAGCAGTACTTC
TRBJ2-5,TRBV11-2,.,.,CASSLRGQETQYF,TGTGCCAGCAGCTTGAGGGGACAAGAGACCCAGTACTTC
TRBJ2-2,TRBV5-6,TRBD2,.,CASSRGLAGSGELFF,TGTGCCAGCAGCAGGGGACTAGCCGGATCCGGGGAGCTGTTTTTT
TRBJ2-5,TRBV11-3,.,.,CASSLEQTQTQVQYF,TGTGCCAGCAGCTTAGAACAGACTCAGACTCAGGTCCAGTACTTC
TRBJ1-2,TRBV19,.,few,CASNSRAPDGYTF,TGTGCCAGTAACTCCCGGGCCCCCGATGGCTACACCTTC
TRBJ1-1,TRBV6-5,.,.,CASSYLGKGDTEAFF,TGTGCCAGCAGTTACCTCGGGAAAGGGGACACTGAAGCTTTCTTT
TRBJ2-5,TRBV7-8,.,few,CASSLAPFQETQYF,TGTGCCAGCAGCTTAGCCCCATTCCAAGAGACCCAGTACTTC
TRBJ2-5,TRBV9,.,.,CASSVGGEGATQYF,TGTGCCAGCAGTGTGGGGGGTGAGGGTGCGACCCAGTACTTC
TRBJ1-1,TRBV15,.,once,CATSPGFTEAFF,TGTGCCACCAGCCCAGGGTTCACTGAAGCTTTCTTT
TRBJ1-4,TRBV27,TRBD1,once,CASSLSTGIREKLFF,TGTGCCAGCAGTTTATCGACAGGGATAAGAGAAAAACTGTTTTTT
TRBJ2-5,TRBV9,.,.,CASSVFSGEGGTRETQYF,TGTGCCAGCAGCGTATTTAGCGGAGAAGGGGGCACCCGGGAGACCCAGTACTTC
TRBJ2-3,TRBV9,.,.,CASSVAPLVPDTQYF,TGTGCCAGCAGCGTAGCTCCTTTAGTGCCAGATACGCAGTATTTT
TRBJ2-1,TRBV19,TRBD1,.,CASSSRTGGVYEQFF,TGTGCCAGTAGTTCGCGGACAGGGGGAGTCTATGAGCAGTTCTTC
TRBJ1-3,TRBV5-1,.,.,CASTPGGITSGNTIYF,TGCGCCAGCACCCCCGGGGGGATCACCTCTGGAAACACCATATATTTT
TRBJ2-1,TRBV9,.,.,CASSVDPRPILPSSYNEQFF,TGTGCCAGCAGCGTAGACCCCAGGCCGATCCTCCCCAGCTCCTACAATGAGCAGTTCTTC
TRBJ1-4,TRBV6-5,TRBD1,.,CASTTGAPNEKLFF,TGTGCCAGCACGACAGGGGCCCCTAATGAAAAACTGTTTTTT
TRBJ2-7,TRBV6-1,.,few,CASSDFGHYEQYF,TGTGCCAGCAGTGACTTCGGGCACTACGAGCAGTACTTC
TRBJ2-1,TRBV7-2,TRBD2,.,CASSLEAGGYNEQFF,TGTGCCAGCAGCTTGGAAGCGGGGGGATACAATGAGCAGTTCTTC
TRBJ2-7,TRBV2,TRBD2,few,CASSEGKLAASYSYEQYF,TGTGCCAGCAGTGAAGGGAAACTAGCGGCTAGTTACTCCTACGAGCAGTACTTC
TRBJ2-1,TRBV7-9,.,few,CASSIGGYNEQFF,TGTGCCAGCAGCATTGGAGGATACAATGAGCAGTTCTTC
TRBJ2-7,TRBV19,TRBD2,.,CASSERLAGVNEQYF,TGTGCCAGTAGTGAAAGACTAGCGGGAGTGAACGAGCAGTACTTC
TRBJ1-1,TRBV19,TRBD1,.,CASSTDRGTEAFF,TGTGCCAGTAGTACGGACAGGGGGACTGAAGCTTTCTTT
TRBJ2-7,TRBV5-1,.,.,CASSLLEVGSYEQYF,TGCGCCAGCAGCCTCCTAGAGGTGGGCTCCTACGAGCAGTACTTC
TRBJ2-5,TRBV6-1,.,once,CASRISQTAPETQYF,TGTGCCAGCAGGATAAGCCAGACAGCTCCGGAGACCCAGTACTTC
TRBJ2-5,TRBV18,.,few,CASSPLVSETQYF,TGTGCCAGCTCACCACTAGTCTCAGAGACCCAGTACTTC
TRBJ2-1,TRBV7-9,.,.,CASTPAMGNNEQFF,TGTGCCAGCACCCCCGCCATGGGCAACAATGAGCAGTTCTTC
TRBJ2-3,TRBV18,TRBD1,.,CASSPGQGTDTQYF,TGTGCCAGCTCACCGGGACAGGGCACAGATACGCAGTATTTT
TRBJ2-7,TRBV18,.,.,CASSPQSFGSYEQYF,TGTGCCAGCTCACCCCAGAGCTTTGGCTCCTACGAGCAGTACTTC
TRBJ2-1,TRBV2,.,.,CASSRTDSQYNEQFF,TGTGCCAGCAGTAGGACTGACAGCCAATACAATGAGCAGTTCTTC